Reported below is one TCR beta chain. The data were taken from a study of cytomegalovirus exposure and HLA in healthy donors. The PCR used 60 Vbeta and 13 Jbeta primers. The repertoire was sequenced with immunoSEQ multiplex PCR; TCRdb's copy has only in-frame clones and lacks some. The table for this sample gives 70,000 or so clones. This clonotype was obtained from a female donor in good health and CMV-seropositive. Sequenced sample: PBMCs.

This CDR3 is CASSFEPNTEAFF. The CDR3 coding sequence is TGTGCCAGCAGCTTTGAGCCGAACACTGAAGCTTTCTTT. V gene TRBV5-5 combines with J gene TRBJ1-1; D uncertain. From germline, CDR1 is SGHKS and CDR2 YYEKEE (reference sequence). With 2 bases removed from V and 1 base from J, the gap between germline ends came to 6 bases. CDR3 length: 13 amino acids.